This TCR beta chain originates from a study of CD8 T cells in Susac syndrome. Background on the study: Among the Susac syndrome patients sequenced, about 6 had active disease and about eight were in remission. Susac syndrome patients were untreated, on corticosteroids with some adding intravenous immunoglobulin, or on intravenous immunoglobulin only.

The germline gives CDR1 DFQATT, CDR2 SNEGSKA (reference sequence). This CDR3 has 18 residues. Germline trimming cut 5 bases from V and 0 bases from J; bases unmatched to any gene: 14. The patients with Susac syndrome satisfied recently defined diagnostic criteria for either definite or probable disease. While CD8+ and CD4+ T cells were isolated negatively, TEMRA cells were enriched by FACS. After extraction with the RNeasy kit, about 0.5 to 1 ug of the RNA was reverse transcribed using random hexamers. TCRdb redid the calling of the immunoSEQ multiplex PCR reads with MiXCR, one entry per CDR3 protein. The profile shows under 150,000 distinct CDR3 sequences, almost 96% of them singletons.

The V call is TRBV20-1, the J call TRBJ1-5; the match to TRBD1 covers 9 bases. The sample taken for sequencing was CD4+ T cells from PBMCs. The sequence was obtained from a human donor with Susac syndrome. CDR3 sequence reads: CSACKGDRETDSNQPQHF. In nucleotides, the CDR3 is TGCAGTGCTTGCAAGGGGGACAGGGAGACCGATAGCAATCAGCCCCAGCATTTT.